These 29 T cell receptor beta chains were sequenced from one sample in a study of a mutant IDH1 vaccine in newly diagnosed glioma. Profiling relied on immunoSEQ multiplex PCR, and the TCRdb table lists in-frame clones only, not all of them. Here the sample spans more than 50,000 clones, 80% to 90% being singletons. Specified time point: baseline, week 1 (first vaccination visit). Treatment meaning: pre-vaccination baseline after standard-of-care therapy. The sequencing used PBMCs, collected from a glioma patient treated with radiotherapy, temozolomide or both. The receptors shown here come from a man aged 25 to 45 with glioma.

The chain has TRBV11-3 and TRBJ2-5; a possible D gene is TRBD2 (5 bases). This CDR3 spans 15 amino acids. The V end lost 5 bases, the J end lost 2 bases, and 15 bases lay between the germline ends. CDR1 is SGHNT, CDR2 YENEEA, per germline. The CDR3 DNA is TGTGCCAGCAGCGCCGGCGTCGGGGTTCAAGAGACCCAGTACTTC. Translating it yields CASSAGVGVQETQYF.

This chain links TRBV18 with TRBJ1-4; no clear D gene. The CDR3 contains 19 residues. Germline V CDR1 and CDR2: KGHSH, LQKENI. V was shortened by 1 base and J by 0 bases, with 18 bases between the two germline ends. This CDR3 is CASSPLRTLTVATNEKLFF. The CDR3 DNA is TGTGCCAGCTCACCACTCCGGACTTTAACGGTGGCAACTAATGAAAAACTGTTTTTT.

J is TRBJ1-6 and V is TRBV30; 7 bases map to TRBD1. CDR1 is GTSNPN, CDR2 SVGIG, per germline (reference sequence). The V segment lost 0 bases and the J segment 7 bases; nucleotides outside the gene matches: 0. This CDR3 contains 13 residues. The CDR3 nucleotides read TGTGCCTGGAGTGTGACAGGGAATTCACCCCTCCACTTT. Encoded protein: CAWSVTGNSPLHF.

The V gene is TRBV5-8, the J gene TRBJ1-3; TRBD1 agrees at 9 bases. The germline V gene encodes CDR1 SGHTS and CDR2 YDEGEE. CDR3 length equals 15 residues. The junction had 6 bases not matched to a gene; V was cut back by 4 bases and J by 4 bases. DNA of the CDR3: TGTGCCAGCAGCCGTGGACAGGGGAGGGGAAACACCATATATTTT. This translates into CASSRGQGRGNTIYF. The full variable domain, completed using reference TRBV5-8 and TRBJ1-3, is EAGVTQSPTHLIKTRGQQATLRCSPISGHTSVYWYQQALGLGLQFLLWYDEGEERNRGNFPPRFSGRQFPNYSSELNVNALELEDSALYLCASSRGQGRGNTIYFGEGSWLTVV.

This chain links TRBV5-6 with TRBJ1-2; D is undetermined. Trimming shortened V by 2 bases and J by 6 bases, and 11 bases separated the two germline ends. The CDR3 runs to 13 residues. Germline CDR1 and CDR2: SGHDT and YYEEEE. The CDR3 sequence is CASSFLGRDGYTF. CDR3 nucleotide sequence: TGTGCCAGCAGCTTTTTAGGGAGGGATGGCTACACCTTC.

The chain joins TRBV18 to TRBJ2-7; 8 bases map to TRBD1. The CDR3 runs to 15 residues. CDR1 is KGHSH, CDR2 LQKENI, per germline. The J segment lost 3 bases and the V segment lost 0 bases, leaving 4 bases of the junction unmatched. The CDR3 DNA reads as TGTGCCAGCTCACCACCGGGACAGGTTCTCTACGAGCAGTACTTC. Encoded protein: CASSPPGQVLYEQYF.

The rearrangement links TRBV7-9 to TRBJ1-1, with TRBD1 matching over 9 bases. CDR1 is SEHNR and CDR2 is FQNEAQ in the germline V gene (reference sequence). CDR3 length: 16 amino acids. Germline trimming cut 6 bases from V and 6 bases from J; bases unmatched to any gene: 14. The CDR3 spells CASSLSQGAAMPEAFF. The CDR3 nucleotides read TGTGCCAGCAGTTTATCACAGGGGGCGGCTATGCCTGAAGCTTTCTTT.

V gene TRBV6-5 combines with J gene TRBJ2-5; maybe TRBD1 (6 bases). Germline V gene data show CDR1 as MNHEY and CDR2 as SVGAGI. Trimming took 6 bases from V and 7 from J, leaving 15 bases between them. The CDR3 loop spans 13 amino acids. In nucleotides, the CDR3 is TGTGCCAGCAGCCTGGGGACAATGGGGACCCAGTACTTC. Translating gives CASSLGTMGTQYF.

The J gene is TRBJ1-2, the V gene TRBV16, with 9 bases aligning to TRBD1. The CDR3 covers 14 residues. V dropped 4 bases and J dropped 2; count of bases not matched to a gene: 2. Germline CDR1 is KGHSY and CDR2 is FQNENV. The CDR3 sequence is CASSLQGANYGYTF. In DNA form, the CDR3 reads TGTGCCAGCAGCCTACAGGGGGCGAACTATGGCTACACCTTC.

The J gene is TRBJ1-5, the V gene TRBV27; D is unresolved. V was clipped by 2 bases and J by 10 bases, with 15 bases between them. This CDR3 region has 14 residues. CDR1 MNHEY and CDR2 SMNVEV come from the germline V gene (reference sequence). In nucleotides, the CDR3 is TGTGCCAGCAGTTTACGAGGCGGGAATCGACCCCAGCATTTT. It yields the protein CASSLRGGNRPQHF.

This rearrangement joins TRBV7-8 to TRBJ1-1, with D unresolved. Trimming cost V 2 bases and J 1 base, with 5 bases left between them. CDR1 SGHVS and CDR2 FQNEAQ come from the germline V gene. CDR3 size: 13 residues. DNA for the CDR3: TGTGCCAGCAGCTTACCCCCGAACACTGAAGCTTTCTTT. This encodes CASSLPPNTEAFF. Complete variable domain (other parts from reference TRBV7-8 and TRBJ1-1): GAGVSQSPRYKVAKRGQDVALRCDPISGHVSLFWYQQALGQGPEFLTYFQNEAQLDKSGLPSDRFFAERPEGSVSTLKIQRTQQEDSAVYLCASSLPPNTEAFFGQGTRLTVV.

V is TRBV28 and J is TRBJ2-1, with D perhaps TRBD2 (5 bases). The CDR3 totals 12 residues. V lost 3 bases, J lost 7 bases, and 7 bases lay in between. In germline, CDR1 is MDHEN, CDR2 SYDVKM. This CDR3 reads CASSLRGNEQFF. The CDR3 coding sequence is TGTGCCAGCAGTTTGAGAGGGAATGAGCAGTTCTTC.

The chain combines TRBV18 with TRBJ1-2; D gene uncertain. Trimming took 2 bases from V and 0 from J, leaving 22 bases between them. CDR1 is KGHSH, CDR2 LQKENI, per germline. The CDR3 extends over 19 amino acids. The CDR3 nucleotides are TGTGCCAGCTCACCAGTCTCTCGAAGCGGTGGCGGCTCTAACTATGGCTACACCTTC. It translates to CASSPVSRSGGGSNYGYTF.

This clone was picked up one time. The genes are TRBV4-1 and TRBJ2-4; D uncertain. The CDR3 loop spans 14 amino acids. The germline V gene has CDR1 MGHRA and CDR2 YSYEKL. V was clipped by 1 base and J by 1 base, with 5 bases between them. The CDR3 DNA is TGCGCCAGCAGCCAAGCCGACGCCAAAAACATTCAGTACTTC. Translation: CASSQADAKNIQYF.

This clone occurred a few times. V is TRBV11-2 and J is TRBJ1-1; 12 bases are shared with TRBD1. The V and J ends lost 5 bases and 11 bases, in that order; junction bases with no gene match: 12. CDR1 is SGHAT and CDR2 is FQNNGV in the germline V gene. There are 15 residues in the CDR3. CDR3: CASSPSGTGGRGAFF. Here the CDR3 DNA reads TGTGCCAGCAGCCCATCCGGGACAGGGGGCCGAGGGGCTTTCTTT.

This sequence joins TRBV6-5 and TRBJ2-7; maybe TRBD2 (5 bases). Germline CDR1 is MNHEY and CDR2 is SVGAGI. V lost 3 bases to trimming and J lost 3 bases, with 12 bases between them. This CDR3 region has 14 residues. The CDR3 region is CASSYSRGGYEQYF. CDR3 in DNA: TGTGCCAGCAGTTATAGTCGGGGTGGCTACGAGCAGTACTTC.

The chain employs TRBV19 and TRBJ1-2; 7 positions agree with TRBD1. The trim removed 3 bases at V and 7 bases at J, leaving 11 bases unmatched. The CDR3 totals 15 residues. Germline assignment: CDR1 LNHDA and CDR2 SQIVND (reference sequence). CDR3 bases: TGTGCCAGTAGTATCCCCCGAAGGGGGCTGAGTGGCTACACCTTC. It translates to CASSIPRRGLSGYTF.

The chain employs TRBV19 and TRBJ1-5; maybe TRBD1 (5 bases). CDR3 length: 13 residues. Trimming took off 3 bases at V and 6 bases at J, with 9 bases between the two ends. Germline values: CDR1 LNHDA, CDR2 SQIVND (reference sequence). This chain's CDR3 is CASSINRFQPQHF. Written as DNA, the CDR3 is TGTGCCAGTAGTATCAACAGGTTTCAGCCCCAGCATTTT.

This chain links TRBV5-1 with TRBJ2-7, with D possibly TRBD2 on 6 matching bases. CDR3 length: 14 amino acids. Trimming removed 5 bases from V and 2 bases from J, with 14 bases in between. Germline loops: CDR1 SGHRS, CDR2 YFSETQ. For the CDR3, the DNA is TGCGCCAGCAGTGGGGGGTTAGTGACCTACGAGCAGTACTTC. This encodes CASSGGLVTYEQYF.

In this sample, this clone turned up once. The V call is TRBV28, the J call TRBJ2-3; D is perhaps TRBD1 or TRBD2 (6 bases each). V gave up 2 bases and J gave up 4 bases, with 19 bases separating them. Germline V lookup: CDR1 MDHEN, CDR2 SYDVKM. This CDR3 is built from 17 residues. CDR3 loop: CASSLAGNGGRADTQYF. The CDR3 DNA is TGTGCCAGCAGTTTAGCGGGGAATGGGGGGCGGGCAGATACGCAGTATTTT.

This clone was observed a single time. V usage is TRBV4-1 and J usage is TRBJ1-3; possibly TRBD1 for D (6 bases). Looked up from germline, CDR1 is MGHRA and CDR2 is YSYEKL. Trimming cost V 1 base and J 1 base, with 8 bases left between them. CDR3 length equals 15 residues. CDR3 DNA sequence: TGCGCCAGCAGCCAAGTTGGGACATCTGGAAACACCATATATTTT. It is translated as CASSQVGTSGNTIYF.

V is TRBV27 and J is TRBJ2-7; no clear D gene. V gave up 5 bases and J gave up 1 base, with 9 bases separating them. Germline CDR1 and CDR2: MNHEY and SMNVEV (reference sequence). CDR3 length equals 13 residues. In nucleotides, the CDR3 is TGTGCCAGCAGTACAAAAATATCCTACGAGCAGTACTTC. Translating gives CASSTKISYEQYF.

In the case of this clone: The identical CDR3 is also encoded by other nucleotide sequences in the sample. The CDR3 loop is CASSLEGGRGYGYTF. CDR3 DNA sequence: TGTGCCAGCAGCTTGGAGGGGGGTAGGGGCTATGGCTACACCTTC. V is TRBV5-4 and J is TRBJ1-2; D possibly corresponds to TRBD1 (6 bases). The CDR3 runs to 15 residues. V shed 0 bases and J shed 4 bases, with 13 bases lying between them. CDR1 is SGHNT, CDR2 YYREEE, per germline (reference sequence).

V and J are TRBV19 and TRBJ2-3, with TRBD1 matching 7 bases. CDR3 size: 16 residues. CDR1 and CDR2 from the germline V gene are LNHDA and SQIVND (reference sequence). V was pared by 5 bases and J by 0 bases, with 8 bases of the junction left unmatched. CDR3 sequence: CASSPRQGSSTDTQYF. DNA of the CDR3: TGTGCCAGTAGTCCTCGACAGGGTTCCAGCACAGATACGCAGTATTTT.

The chain uses TRBV30 and TRBJ2-7, with TRBD1 identical over 7 bases. This CDR3 is 12 amino acids long. Germline-derived CDR1 and CDR2 are GTSNPN and SVGIG (reference sequence). V shed 8 bases, J shed 2 bases, and the junction held 6 bases outside the gene matches. The CDR3 DNA sequence: TGTGCCCGACAGGGCCCCACCTACGAGCAGTACTTC. It encodes CARQGPTYEQYF.

The V gene is TRBV14, the J gene TRBJ2-7, with TRBD2 identical over 8 bases. After removal of 4 bases from V and 6 bases from J, the junction contained 23 bases not matched to a gene. The CDR3 consists of 19 residues. Looked up from germline, CDR1 is SGHDN and CDR2 is FVKESK. CDR3 nucleotides: TGTGCCAGCAGCCCCTACCCCCTGGGAGACAAGCGGGGGCTCCGCGAGCAGTACTTC. This codes for CASSPYPLGDKRGLREQYF.

Worth noting for this clone: Other DNA sequences within the sample encode an identical CDR3. The gene calls are TRBV18 and TRBJ1-6, with TRBD1 matching 7 bases. CDR1 and CDR2 from the germline V gene are KGHSH and LQKENI. Unmatched junction bases numbered 2, after V lost 0 bases and J lost 6 bases. The CDR3 loop spans 15 amino acids. CDR3: CASSPPGTVNSPLHF. CDR3 coding DNA: TGTGCCAGCTCACCACCGGGGACAGTTAATTCACCCCTCCACTTT.

The chain has TRBV13 and TRBJ1-4; D remains unclear. The germline V gene encodes CDR1 PRHDT and CDR2 FYEKMQ (reference sequence). Trimming removed 5 bases at V and 4 bases at J, with 11 bases between. The CDR3 extends over 14 amino acids. This CDR3 is CASSPRTLNEKLFF. DNA of the CDR3: TGTGCCAGCAGCCCAAGGACCCTTAATGAAAAACTGTTTTTT.

The rearrangement uses TRBV19 and TRBJ1-1; D call uncertain. Trimming took 5 bases from V and 4 from J, leaving 11 bases between them. In germline, CDR1 is LNHDA, CDR2 SQIVND (reference sequence). CDR3 length: 13 residues. CDR3 nucleotides: TGTGCCAGTAGTCGCAGAGTAAGCACTGAAGCTTTCTTT. It translates to CASSRRVSTEAFF.